This passage covers 17 T cell receptor beta chains from one sample sequenced in a study of T cell changes during pregnancy in multiple sclerosis. Method: immunoSEQ multiplex PCR; TCRdb's copy keeps in-frame clones and lacks some. Among around 110,000 clones listed, 75% to 95% were seen once. The sequenced sample was peripheral blood, obtained before pregnancy. The receptors were sampled from a female donor with multiple sclerosis, enrolled in a pregnancy study.

The chain couples TRBV6-5 to TRBJ2-3, with D perhaps matching TRBD2 (5 bases). There are 13 residues in the CDR3. Germline CDR1 reads MNHEY; CDR2 reads SVGAGI. Deletions cut 2 bases from V and 9 bases from J, with 12 bases between. CDR3 protein: CASSYARGSTQYF. As DNA, the CDR3 is TGTGCCAGCAGTTACGCCAGAGGGAGCACGCAGTATTTT.

This chain joins TRBV18 and TRBJ2-1, with D possibly matching TRBD2 (6 bases). V dropped 5 bases and J dropped 10 bases, with 21 bases sitting between them. This CDR3 spans 15 amino acids. Germline V gene lookup returns CDR1 KGHSH and CDR2 LQKENI. The CDR3 sequence is CASSSFGEVSWEQFF. Written as DNA, the CDR3 is TGTGCCAGCTCATCATTCGGGGAGGTGTCATGGGAGCAGTTCTTC.

J is TRBJ1-3 and V is TRBV11-3; D may be TRBD1 (6 bases). Germline CDR1 SGHNT, CDR2 YENEEA. The V end lost 9 bases, the J end lost 0 bases, and 9 bases lay between the germline ends. The CDR3 extends over 13 amino acids. The CDR3 DNA reads as TGTGCCAGTACAGGGTTCTCTGGAAACACCATATATTTT. Its translation: CASTGFSGNTIYF.

This chain joins TRBV7-2 and TRBJ1-2; 11 bases align to TRBD1. CDR1 and CDR2 from the germline V gene are SGHTA and FQGNSA. With 8 bases clipped from V and 1 base from J, the junction kept 9 bases outside the gene matches. This CDR3 has 16 residues. CDR3 in amino acids: CASYWGGTGGNYGYTF. CDR3 coding DNA: TGTGCCAGCTACTGGGGGGGGACAGGGGGTAACTATGGCTACACCTTC.

The table lists this clone with a few counts. This chain uses TRBV18 with TRBJ1-1, with no clear D. CDR1 is KGHSH and CDR2 is LQKENI in the germline V gene. V was clipped by 4 bases and J by 1 base, with 7 bases between them. The CDR3 runs 13 residues. CDR3 protein: CASSLNRNTEAFF. The CDR3, as DNA: TGTGCCAGCTCACTCAACAGGAACACTGAAGCTTTCTTT.

The CDR3 here is CASSLIRNTEAFF. The CDR3 nucleotides read TGTGCCAGCAGCTTAATTCGGAACACTGAAGCTTTCTTT. J is TRBJ1-1 and V is TRBV13; D gene ambiguous. This CDR3 region has 13 residues. Per the germline V gene, CDR1 is PRHDT and CDR2 is FYEKMQ (reference sequence). V shed 2 bases and J shed 1 base, with 5 bases lying between them.

CDR3 residues: CASSLEASGYNEQFF. Here the CDR3 DNA reads TGCGCCAGCAGCTTGGAAGCTTCGGGATACAATGAGCAGTTCTTC. V gene TRBV5-1 combines with J gene TRBJ2-1, with D tentatively TRBD2 (5 bases). CDR1 SGHRS and CDR2 YFSETQ come from the germline V gene. The CDR3 has 15 amino acids. V was pared by 0 bases and J by 4 bases, with 11 bases between.

This chain joins TRBV7-8 and TRBJ2-6; TRBD1 matches 8 bases. Germline V gene sequence: CDR1 SGHVS, CDR2 FQNEAQ. V dropped 4 bases and J dropped 0; count of bases not matched to a gene: 5. The length of the CDR3 is 17 residues. The CDR3 region has the DNA TGTGCCAGCAGCTGGGGACAGGCGAACTCTGGGGCCAACGTCCTGACTTTC. It codes for CASSWGQANSGANVLTF.

The chain joins TRBV29-1 to TRBJ1-1; D perhaps matches TRBD1 (5 bases). This CDR3 has 14 residues. Germline V lookup: CDR1 SQVTM, CDR2 ANQGSEA. Trimming cost V 6 bases and J 0 bases, with 14 bases left between them. The CDR3 nucleotides read TGCAGCGTCCTAAGACAGTCCATGAACACTGAAGCTTTCTTT. Its translation: CSVLRQSMNTEAFF. The full variable domain, completed using reference TRBV29-1 and TRBJ1-1, is SAVISQKPSRDICQRGTSLTIQCQVDSQVTMMFWYRQQPGQSLTLIATANQGSEATYESGFVIDKFPISRPNLTFSTLTVSNMSPEDSSIYLCSVLRQSMNTEAFFGQGTRLTVV.

The table lists this clone with a count of one. The chain has TRBV19 and TRBJ1-1, with TRBD1 as a possible D gene (6 bases). Trimming shortened V by 5 bases and J by 11 bases, and 15 bases separated the two germline ends. CDR3 length equals 12 residues. Germline V gene sequence: CDR1 LNHDA, CDR2 SQIVND (reference sequence). The CDR3 sequence: CASSSRDIYAFF. DNA for the CDR3: TGTGCCAGTAGTTCCAGGGACATTTATGCTTTCTTT.

The V gene is TRBV6-5, the J gene TRBJ2-7; D is possibly TRBD1 (5 bases). Per the germline V gene, CDR1 is MNHEY and CDR2 is SVGAGI. V was pared by 2 bases and J by 2 bases, with 16 bases between. The CDR3 spans 16 residues. CDR3 protein: CASSYAAWGTTYEQYF. As DNA, the CDR3 is TGTGCCAGCAGTTACGCCGCTTGGGGCACTACCTACGAGCAGTACTTC.

The genes are TRBV4-1 and TRBJ2-1; D may be TRBD2 (6 bases). The V gene's germline CDR1 is MGHRA and CDR2 YSYEKL. The length of the CDR3 is 14 residues. Between the trimmed V and J ends, which lost 4 bases and 8 bases, there was a span of 15 bases. The CDR3 DNA follows: TGCGCCAGCAGCCCCGGGGGACTTTCGGATGAGCAGTTCTTC. Encoded protein: CASSPGGLSDEQFF.

This rearrangement joins TRBV5-1 to TRBJ2-3; 9 bases match TRBD2. This CDR3 is built from 16 residues. The germline gives CDR1 SGHRS, CDR2 YFSETQ. V shed 0 bases, J shed 1 base, and the junction held 3 bases outside the gene matches. CDR3 bases: TGCGCCAGCAGCTTGGGGAGGACTAGCGGCACAGATACGCAGTATTTT. Translated, it gives CASSLGRTSGTDTQYF. The full variable domain, completed using reference TRBV5-1 and TRBJ2-3, is KAGVTQTPRYLIKTRGQQVTLSCSPISGHRSVSWYQQTPGQGLQFLFEYFSETQRNKGNFPGRFSGRQFSNSRSEMNVSTLELGDSALYLCASSLGRTSGTDTQYFGPGTRLTVL.

The rearrangement links TRBV14 to TRBJ2-1, with D tentatively TRBD1 (5 bases). Looked up from germline, CDR1 is SGHDN and CDR2 is FVKESK. The V end was cut by 5 bases, the J end by 2 bases, with 13 bases between. CDR3 length: 15 residues. The CDR3 DNA reads as TGTGCCAGCAGCTACGCAGGGAAAGCCTACAATGAGCAGTTCTTC. The encoded protein is CASSYAGKAYNEQFF. The full variable domain, with the rest looked up from reference TRBV14 and TRBJ2-1, is EAGVTQFPSHSVIEKGQTVTLRCDPISGHDNLYWYRRVMGKEIKFLLHFVKESKQDESGMPNNRFLAERTGGTYSTLKVQPAELEDSGVYFCASSYAGKAYNEQFFGPGTRLTVL.

The chain uses TRBV27 and TRBJ2-3, with 7 bases identical to TRBD1. Per the germline V gene, CDR1 is MNHEY and CDR2 is SMNVEV (reference sequence). The trim removed 5 bases at V and 5 bases at J, leaving 4 bases unmatched. The CDR3 runs to 13 residues. CDR3 amino acids: CASSPNRGDTQYF. CDR3 nucleotide sequence: TGTGCCAGCAGTCCAAACAGGGGAGATACGCAGTATTTT.

The chain joins TRBV19 to TRBJ2-7; D gene ambiguous. Deletions cut 5 bases from V and 4 bases from J, with 18 bases between. From germline, CDR1 is LNHDA and CDR2 SQIVND (reference sequence). The CDR3 has 15 residues. For the CDR3, the DNA is TGTGCCAGTAGTGTGTCAGGTTCCCCTGAGTACGAGCAGTACTTC. Translation: CASSVSGSPEYEQYF.

The chain has TRBV7-2 and TRBJ1-1; D is ambiguous. The germline CDR1 and CDR2 sequences are SGHTA and FQGNSA. The CDR3 has 13 residues. Deletions cut 8 bases from V and 0 bases from J, with 10 bases between. CDR3 protein: CASLISVNTEAFF. The CDR3 DNA reads TGTGCCAGCCTGATCTCGGTGAACACTGAAGCTTTCTTT.